This T cell receptor (beta chain) was sequenced for a study of blood T cell repertoires in acute mononucleosis (dated by TCRdb to 2020 to 2022). For the wider study: To capture the primary response, acute-phase samples were obtained within 2 weeks of when symptoms began. During acute infection, about 2.1% and 1% of blood CD8 T cells were made up of mean YVL-BR-specific and GLC-BM-specific cells, respectively. A mean blood EBV load of around 4 log10 genome copies per million B cells was observed during acute infection, and a mean blood EBV load of 2 to 3 was observed at convalescence. General findings and caveats noted by the study authors: For BRLF1 (YVL-BR), a dominant role in TCR repertoire selection was played by TCRalpha CDR3 motifs, whereas only a minimal role was played by TCRbeta. The cohort comprised only a few donors, so group averages rested on very few individuals. The low acute-to-convalescent clonotype overlap might be partly explained by sampling error, because only a fraction of each donor's blood was analyzed. Only 9% to 9.5% of unique acute clonotypes persisted into convalescence, yet these made up most of the response; new diverse de novo clonotypes seemingly replaced the rest.

To note about this clone: Base qualities are missing; no much larger clone stands one base away.

For TCR profiling, total RNA from no fewer than 8,500 sorted tetramer+ CD8 T cells was reverse transcribed into cDNA. PCR amplification of CDR3 regions used primers annealing to V and J regions and added unique molecular identifiers so that templates could be tracked. TCRalpha and TCRbeta chains were profiled using the immunoSEQ platform, including its sequencing and error-correction standards. The authors' analysis ran thus. Clonal copy numbers were corrected for sequencing and PCR errors, and CDR3s were defined per IMGT conventions. Analysis was limited to productive rearrangements and used immunoSEQ Analyzer versions 2.0 and 3.0, and gene-pairing frequencies were further processed in Microsoft Excel. V-J pairings were visualized as Circos plots, and CDR3 motifs were found with MEME plus a custom motifSearch program. The OLGA algorithm was used to calculate the probability of generation of TCR sequences. Clonotypes seen at both visits were called persistent; those seen only acutely were nonpersistent; those seen only at convalescence were de novo. An amino acid clonotype used by more than one donor was defined as a public TCR. TCRdb took this table from immuneACCESS and kept in-frame rearrangements with V and J called. Such tables lack part of the clones; where checked against another copy, unresolved V genes explain under half of the gap, and the rest is unexplained. The V and J calls and the clone size are those of that table, but D and trimming were determined from the DNA. The sample table lists 6,500 to 7,500 clones, 25% to 30% of them with a count of one. Jointly, the top ten make up more than 25% of the sample.

The intended sense of this specimen's time point label: acute infectious mononucleosis, at clinical presentation within 2 weeks of symptom onset (visit 1). CD8 T cell responses to two immunodominant EBV epitopes, BRLF1 109 (YVL-BR) and BMLF1 280 (GLC-BM), were tracked in the study over primary infection. A positive serum heterophile antibody test together with EBV viral capsid antigen-specific IgM pointed to primary EBV infection. As a first step, magnetic positive selection (MACS) was used to enrich total CD8 T cells from the PBMCs. A FACSAria III was used to sort live CD3+ CD8+ tetramer+ cells to a purity above 85%. A PE-conjugated tetramer loaded with the BRLF1 109-117 peptide was used for cell sorting. TCR repertoires of EBV epitope-specific CD8 T cells were deep-sequenced directly ex vivo after tetramer sorting, at acute infection and at convalescence. The donors were three individuals between about 18 and 29 years old who had clinical acute infectious mononucleosis and laboratory evidence of primary EBV infection. Heparinized peripheral blood was drawn at clinical presentation with mononucleosis symptoms and was drawn again about 6 months later. PBMCs were isolated by Ficoll-Paque density gradient centrifugation.

The specimen comprised EBV YVL epitope tetramer+ CD8+ T cells sorted from PBMCs, sampled during acute infectious mononucleosis. The cell subset or site label for this specimen denotes: CD8 T cells binding a tetramer with EBV BRLF1 109-117 peptide (YVL-BR). This TCR derives from a woman aged 18-30 years with infectious mononucleosis caused by EBV.

The CDR3 amino acid sequence is: CASSSGLAGGWELFF. At the DNA level, the sequence is TGTGCCAGCAGCTCAGGACTAGCGGGAGGGTGGGAGCTGTTTTTT. The rearranged segments are TRBV7-3 and TRBJ2-2, with TRBD2 matching 15 junction bases. The cysteine opens and the phenylalanine closes a CDR3 of 15 amino acids. The retained sequence is limited to the CDR3, 45 bases, with the frame set at the first base. The germline V and J ends show losses of 4 bases and 9 bases respectively, and no gene match explains 3 bases of the junction. CDR1 and CDR2, per the germline V gene, are SGHTA and FQGTGA.